This TCR beta chain was captured by sequencing in a study of T cell responses to AZD1222 COVID-19 vaccine. The CDR3 is 12 residues long. Trimming stripped 7 bases from V and 1 base from J, with 8 bases between. Germline assignment: CDR1 MDHEN and CDR2 SYDVKM. Here immunoSEQ multiplex PCR was the method, and the copy in TCRdb shows in-frame clones only, minus some. Of some 100,000 clones listed, approximately 90% are singletons. This clone was found a few times. The sequencing used peripheral blood, collected on day 0 of AZD1222 vaccination. V and J are TRBV28 and TRBJ2-7; D possibly corresponds to TRBD2 (6 bases). This sequence was found in an adult in good health. This CDR3 is CASKDYSYEQYF. The CDR3 nucleotides read TGTGCCAGCAAGGACTATTCCTACGAGCAGTACTTC.